One T cell receptor beta chain is described in this entry. Its matching antigen is unknown. The data stem from a study of vaccination and CD4 T cells after COVID-19. Findings and limits, study-wide: Post-vaccination reactive clonotypes (median roughly 41) did not differ significantly from post-infection (approximately 22).

TCRdb ran MiXCR on the PCR reads and lists one entry per CDR3 protein. Here the sample spans fewer than 30,000 distinct CDR3 sequences, approximately 51% being singletons. The germline V gene has CDR1 SEHNR and CDR2 FQNEAQ (reference sequence). With 2 bases removed from V and 1 base from J, the gap between germline ends came to 17 bases. The CDR3 has 18 amino acids. The specimen comprised CD4+ T cells from blood, sampled before SARS-CoV-2 vaccination. The receptor's source is a human donor who had recovered from COVID-19. This sequence joins TRBV7-9 and TRBJ2-2; D not certain. DNA for the CDR3: TGTGCCAGCAGCTTACCTACGAACCCGGAGCTGAACACCGGGGAGCTGTTTTTT. This translates into CASSLPTNPELNTGELFF.